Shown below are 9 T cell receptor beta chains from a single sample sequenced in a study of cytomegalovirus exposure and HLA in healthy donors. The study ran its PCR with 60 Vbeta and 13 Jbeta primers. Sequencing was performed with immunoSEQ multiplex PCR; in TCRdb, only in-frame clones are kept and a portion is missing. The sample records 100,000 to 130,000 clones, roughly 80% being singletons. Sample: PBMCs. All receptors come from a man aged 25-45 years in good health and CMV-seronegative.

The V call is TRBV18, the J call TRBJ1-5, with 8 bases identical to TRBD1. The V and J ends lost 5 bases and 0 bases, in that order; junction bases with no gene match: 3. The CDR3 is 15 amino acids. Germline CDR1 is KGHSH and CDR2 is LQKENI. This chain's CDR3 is CASSAGTGSNQPQHF. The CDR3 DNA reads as TGTGCCAGCTCAGCCGGGACAGGTAGCAATCAGCCCCAGCATTTT.

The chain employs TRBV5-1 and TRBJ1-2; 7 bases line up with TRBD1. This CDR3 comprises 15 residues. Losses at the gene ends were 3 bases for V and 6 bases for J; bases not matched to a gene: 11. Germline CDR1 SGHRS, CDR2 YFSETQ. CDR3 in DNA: TGCGCCAGCAGCTCCACTACAGGGGTTATCGATGGCTACACCTTC. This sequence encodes CASSSTTGVIDGYTF.

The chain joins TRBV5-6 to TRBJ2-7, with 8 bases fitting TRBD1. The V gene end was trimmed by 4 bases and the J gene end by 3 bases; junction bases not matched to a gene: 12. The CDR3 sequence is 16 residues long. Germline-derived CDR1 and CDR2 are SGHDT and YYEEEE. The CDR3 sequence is CASSPPGGKKIYEQYF. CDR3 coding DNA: TGTGCCAGCAGCCCTCCAGGGGGCAAGAAAATCTACGAGCAGTACTTC.

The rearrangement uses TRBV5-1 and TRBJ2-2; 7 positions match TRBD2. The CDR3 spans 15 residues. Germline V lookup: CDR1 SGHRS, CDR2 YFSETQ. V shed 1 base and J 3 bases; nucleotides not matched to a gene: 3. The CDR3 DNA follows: TGCGCCAGCAGCTTGCTAGCGGAAGACACCGGGGAGCTGTTTTTT. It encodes CASSLLAEDTGELFF.

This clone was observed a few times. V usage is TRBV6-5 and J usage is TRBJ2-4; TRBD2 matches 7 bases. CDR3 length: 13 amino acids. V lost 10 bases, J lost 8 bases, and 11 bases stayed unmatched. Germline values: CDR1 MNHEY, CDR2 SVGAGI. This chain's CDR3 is CATRLAANDIQYF. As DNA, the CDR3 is TGTGCCACCCGTCTAGCGGCCAATGACATTCAGTACTTC.

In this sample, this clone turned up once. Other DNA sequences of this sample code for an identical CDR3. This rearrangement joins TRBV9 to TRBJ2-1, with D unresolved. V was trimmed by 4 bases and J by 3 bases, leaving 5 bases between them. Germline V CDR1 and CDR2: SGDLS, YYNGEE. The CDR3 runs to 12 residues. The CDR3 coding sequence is TGTGCCAGCAGCCGCGACTACAATGAGCAGTTCTTC. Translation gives CASSRDYNEQFF.

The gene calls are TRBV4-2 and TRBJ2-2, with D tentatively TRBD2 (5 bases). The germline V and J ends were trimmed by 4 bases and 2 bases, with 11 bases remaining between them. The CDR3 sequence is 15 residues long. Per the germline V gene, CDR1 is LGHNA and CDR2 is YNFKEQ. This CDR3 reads CASSPTGINTGELFF. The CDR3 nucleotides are TGTGCCAGCAGCCCGACCGGGATCAACACCGGGGAGCTGTTTTTT.

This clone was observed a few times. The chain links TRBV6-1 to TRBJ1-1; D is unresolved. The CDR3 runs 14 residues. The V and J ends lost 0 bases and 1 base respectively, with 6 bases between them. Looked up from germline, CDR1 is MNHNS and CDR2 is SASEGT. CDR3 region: CASSEAEENTEAFF. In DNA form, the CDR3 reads TGTGCCAGCAGTGAAGCCGAGGAGAACACTGAAGCTTTCTTT.

CDR3: CASSLGWGGQETQYF. CDR3 in DNA: TGTGCCAGCAGCTTGGGGTGGGGGGGTCAAGAGACCCAGTACTTC. The genes are TRBV5-6 and TRBJ2-5; 7 nucleotides match TRBD2. V was clipped by 0 bases and J by 2 bases; unmatched bases: 4. The CDR3 consists of 15 residues. The V gene's germline CDR1 is SGHDT and CDR2 YYEEEE.